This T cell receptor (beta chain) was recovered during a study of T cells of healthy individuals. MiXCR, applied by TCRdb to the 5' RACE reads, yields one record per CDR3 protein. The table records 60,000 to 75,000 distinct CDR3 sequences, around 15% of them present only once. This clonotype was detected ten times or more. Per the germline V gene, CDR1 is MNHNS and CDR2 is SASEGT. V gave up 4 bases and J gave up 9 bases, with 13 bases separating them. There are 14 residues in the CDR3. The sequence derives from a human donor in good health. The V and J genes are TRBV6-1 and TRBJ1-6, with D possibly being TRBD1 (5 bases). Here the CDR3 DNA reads TGTGCCAGCAGTGCCGGGACGGGATTTTCACCCCTCCACTTT. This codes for CASSAGTGFSPLHF.